The clone carrying this TCR beta chain was found a few times. Caucasian, healthy and from Russia, the donors were aged between about 6 and 90. Between the trimmed V and J ends, which lost 3 bases and 9 bases, there was a span of 14 bases. The CDR3 loop spans 13 amino acids. This sample was taken from a study of blood T cells in healthy people across ages. It was with a sample-barcoded 5' primer and a J-beta primer mix that a second PCR of roughly 7 to 12 cycles was run. Every sample gave at least 2.5 million paired-end reads containing CDR3. TCRdb re-called the 5' RACE reads through MiXCR, storing one row per CDR3 protein. The profile covers approximately 2,000,000 distinct CDR3 sequences, with about 39% appearing a single time and more than 20% taken by the ten largest.

The source material was blood. The chain links TRBV12-3 or TRBV12-4 to TRBJ1-2; D not certain. The source of this sequence is a human donor in good health. The CDR3 DNA is TGTGCCAGCAGTTTCGGGCAGCTTTACCGCTACACCTTC. Amino acid sequence: CASSFGQLYRYTF.